The 10 T cell receptor delta chains given below trace back to one sample, sequenced in a study of gamma-delta T cells after stem cell transplantation. TCRdb re-called the RT-PCR reads via CATT. The repertoire holds 2,200 or so delta-chain clones, with approximately 32% as singletons. The sequencing sample was made of gamma-delta T cells. The receptors were gathered from a human donor. It is not recorded whose cells these are; they may come from a transplant donor.

Notes on this clone: The protein TCRdb gives is from a much larger clone and does not agree with this DNA's translation at residue 3, likely a read error; the protein shown here comes from the DNA. The rearrangement joins TRDV2 to TRDJ3; a weak D match, TRDD3 (6 bases). Germline CDR1 and CDR2: GEAIGNYY and EKD. This CDR3 has 18 residues. CDR3 sequence reads: CARDTGWDSSWDTRQMFF. The CDR3 DNA follows: TGTGCCCGTGACACCGGCTGGGATAGCTCCTGGGACACCCGACAGATGTTTTTC.

A word on this clone: The junction departs from the called germline gene at one end, perhaps through a read error. The same CDR3 arises from other DNA sequences in this sample as well. This sequence joins TRDV2 and TRDJ3; D possibly corresponds to TRDD3 (6 bases). Germline loops: CDR1 GEAIGNYY, CDR2 EKD. The length of the CDR3 is 25 residues. Here the CDR3 DNA reads TGTGCCTGCGACACCGTAAGGGCCCACTCTGAGACTGGGAACCCCTGGACCTGGGACACCCGACAGATGTTTTTC. It codes for CACDTVRAHSETGNPWTWDTRQMFF.

By share, this clone ranks as hyperexpanded. The sample holds other DNA sequences that translate to the same CDR3. V usage is TRDV2 and J usage is TRDJ1; 13 bases agree with TRDD3. The J segment lost 0 bases and the V segment lost 3 bases, leaving 9 bases of the junction unmatched. The length of the CDR3 is 18 residues. Per germline, CDR1 GEAIGNYY and CDR2 EKD. This CDR3 is CACDPLLGDTRDTDKLIF. In nucleotides, the CDR3 is TGTGCCTGTGACCCACTACTGGGGGATACGCGGGACACCGATAAACTCATCTTT.

Notes on this clone: Compared with germline, one end of the junction differs, possibly owing to a read error. The chain recombines TRDV2 with TRDJ1; 12 positions agree with TRDD3. The germline V gene has CDR1 GEAIGNYY and CDR2 EKD. The CDR3 is made up of 19 amino acids. CDR3 bases: TGTGCCTGTGACACCCTCCCTTCACTGGGGGATACCTTCACCGATAAACCCATCTTT. Translated: CACDTLPSLGDTFTDKPIF.

With regard to this clone: TCRdb's listed protein matches a much larger clone and diverges from this DNA's translation at residue 15, likely through a read error; the protein shown comes from the DNA. The chain employs TRDV2 and TRDJ1; TRDD3 aligns across 12 bases. Germline V gene sequence: CDR1 GEAIGNYY, CDR2 EKD. The CDR3 is made up of 17 amino acids. CDR3 region: CACDSLTGGYWADKPIF. CDR3 sequence (DNA): TGTGCCTGTGACTCTCTCACTGGGGGATACTGGGCCGATAAACCCATCTTT.

The CDR3 loop is CACDPLTGGYPYTDKLIF. The CDR3 coding sequence is TGTGCCTGTGACCCTCTTACTGGGGGATACCCGTACACCGATAAACTCATCTTT. This chain joins TRDV2 and TRDJ1, with 12 bases that match TRDD3. Germline CDR1 GEAIGNYY, CDR2 EKD. The CDR3 extends over 18 amino acids. V shed 3 bases and J 0 bases; nucleotides not matched to a gene: 10.

This clone turned up a few times. This chain links TRDV2 with TRDJ1; 9 nucleotides agree with TRDD3. The V segment lost 0 bases and the J segment 4 bases; nucleotides outside the gene matches: 8. CDR1 and CDR2 from the germline V gene are GEAIGNYY and EKD. The CDR3 runs to 16 residues. CDR3 in amino acids: CACDTVGGGYDDKLIF. CDR3 bases: TGTGCCTGTGACACCGTGGGTGGGGGATATGACGATAAACTCATCTTT.

This clone was recorded a few times. The likely explanation is a read error, given a far larger clone one base away. Other DNA sequences within the sample encode an identical CDR3. The chain couples TRDV2 to TRDJ1; TRDD3 might be the D (5 bases). CDR3 length: 14 residues. Germline V gene lookup returns CDR1 GEAIGNYY and CDR2 EKD. CDR3 sequence (DNA): TGTGCCTGTGACACCGTGGGGAACACCGATAAACTTATCTTT. Translated: CACDTVGNTDKLIF.

This clone was seen only a few times. The genes are TRDV2 and TRDJ3; D possibly corresponds to TRDD3 (5 bases). This CDR3 contains 20 residues. V lost 0 bases, J lost 0 bases, and 17 bases lay in between. The germline CDR1 and CDR2 sequences are GEAIGNYY and EKD. CDR3 amino acids: CACDTVSDSGGSWDTRQMFF. In DNA form, the CDR3 reads TGTGCCTGTGACACCGTTTCCGATTCCGGGGGCTCCTGGGACACCCGACAGATGTTTTTC.

This clone was seen a handful of times. The chain has TRDV2 and TRDJ1; 13 nucleotides align to TRDD3. Germline loops: CDR1 GEAIGNYY, CDR2 EKD. With V trimmed by 0 bases and J by 11 bases, 17 bases remained unmatched. The CDR3 runs to 18 residues. The CDR3 region has the DNA TGTGCCTGTGACACCGTTGGGGAACTGGGGGATACGAAAAGGGGGCTCATCTTT. This sequence encodes CACDTVGELGDTKRGLIF.